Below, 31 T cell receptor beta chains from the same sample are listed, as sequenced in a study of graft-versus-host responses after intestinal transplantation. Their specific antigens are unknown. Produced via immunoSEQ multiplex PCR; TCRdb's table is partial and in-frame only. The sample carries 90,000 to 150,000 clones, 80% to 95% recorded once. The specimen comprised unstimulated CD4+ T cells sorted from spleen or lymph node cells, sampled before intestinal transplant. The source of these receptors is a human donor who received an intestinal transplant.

This CDR3 reads CASSAIRRGLLGGQETQYF. CDR3 coding DNA: TGTGCCAGCAGCGCGATTAGGCGGGGACTCCTCGGGGGACAAGAGACCCAGTACTTC. The genes are TRBV27 and TRBJ2-5; weak D call: TRBD2 (6 bases). Germline CDR1 MNHEY, CDR2 SMNVEV (reference sequence). The V and J ends lost 6 bases and 2 bases respectively, with 28 bases between them. This CDR3 has 19 amino acids.

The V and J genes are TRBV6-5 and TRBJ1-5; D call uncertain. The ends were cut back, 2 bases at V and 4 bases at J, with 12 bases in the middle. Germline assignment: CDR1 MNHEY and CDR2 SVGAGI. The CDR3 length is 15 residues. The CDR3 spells CASSYVWGGNQPQHF. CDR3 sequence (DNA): TGTGCCAGCAGTTACGTTTGGGGTGGGAATCAGCCCCAGCATTTT.

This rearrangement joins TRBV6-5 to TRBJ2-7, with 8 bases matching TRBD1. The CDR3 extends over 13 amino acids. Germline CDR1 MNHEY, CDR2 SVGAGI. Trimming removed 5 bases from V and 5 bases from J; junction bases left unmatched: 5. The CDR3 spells CASSVTGVHEQYF. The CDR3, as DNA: TGTGCCAGCAGTGTGACAGGGGTCCACGAGCAGTACTTC.

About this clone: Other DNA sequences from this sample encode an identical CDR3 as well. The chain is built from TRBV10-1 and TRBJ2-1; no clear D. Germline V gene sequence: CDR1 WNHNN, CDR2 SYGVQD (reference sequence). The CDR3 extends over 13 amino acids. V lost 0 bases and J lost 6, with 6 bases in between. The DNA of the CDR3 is TGCGCCAGCAGTGAGTCAGGGCTCAATGAGCAGTTCTTC. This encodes CASSESGLNEQFF.

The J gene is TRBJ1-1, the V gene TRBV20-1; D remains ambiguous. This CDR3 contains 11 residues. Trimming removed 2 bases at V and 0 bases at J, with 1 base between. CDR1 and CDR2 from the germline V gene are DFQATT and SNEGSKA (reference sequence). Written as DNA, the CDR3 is TGCAGTGCTAGATTGAACACTGAAGCTTTCTTT. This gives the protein CSARLNTEAFF.

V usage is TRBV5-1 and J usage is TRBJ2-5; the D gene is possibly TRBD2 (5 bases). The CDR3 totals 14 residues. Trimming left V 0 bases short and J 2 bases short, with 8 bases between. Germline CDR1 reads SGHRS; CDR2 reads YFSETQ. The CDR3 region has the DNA TGCGCCAGCAGCTTGGTTGTAGCGCAAGAGACCCAGTACTTC. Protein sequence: CASSLVVAQETQYF.

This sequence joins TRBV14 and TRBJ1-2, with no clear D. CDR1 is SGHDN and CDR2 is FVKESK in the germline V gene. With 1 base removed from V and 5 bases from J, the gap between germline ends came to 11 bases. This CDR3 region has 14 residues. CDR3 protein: CASSQAGPWYGYTF. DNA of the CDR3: TGTGCCAGCAGCCAAGCCGGGCCTTGGTATGGCTACACCTTC.

The DNA of the CDR3 is TGTGCCAGCAGCGTAGCCCCTCCTGATGTCTATGGCTACACCTTC. Its translation: CASSVAPPDVYGYTF. The rearrangement joins TRBV9 to TRBJ1-2, with D uncertain. Germline CDR1 reads SGDLS; CDR2 reads YYNGEE. The length of the CDR3 is 15 residues. V shed 0 bases and J shed 4 bases, with 13 bases lying between them.

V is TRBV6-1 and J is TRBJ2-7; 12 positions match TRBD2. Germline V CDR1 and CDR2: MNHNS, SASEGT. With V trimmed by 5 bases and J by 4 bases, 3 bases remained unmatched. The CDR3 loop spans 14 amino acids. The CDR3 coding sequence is TGTGCCAGCAGTCCTGGACTAGCGGGATACGAGCAGTACTTC. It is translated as CASSPGLAGYEQYF.

The CDR3 region has the DNA TGCGCCAGCAGCGCGGGACAGGGTCGCAATCAGCCCCAGCATTTT. This codes for CASSAGQGRNQPQHF. The chain is built from TRBV5-1 and TRBJ1-5; 9 bases match TRBD1. CDR3 size: 15 residues. The J segment lost 2 bases and the V segment lost 4 bases, leaving 4 bases of the junction unmatched. CDR1 and CDR2 from the germline V gene are SGHRS and YFSETQ.

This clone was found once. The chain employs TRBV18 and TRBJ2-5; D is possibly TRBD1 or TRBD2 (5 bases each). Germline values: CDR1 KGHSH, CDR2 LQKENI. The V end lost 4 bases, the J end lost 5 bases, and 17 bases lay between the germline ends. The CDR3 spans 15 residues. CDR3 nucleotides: TGTGCCAGCTCACTCCTTGAGGGGTCTGGGGAGACCCAGTACTTC. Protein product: CASSLLEGSGETQYF.

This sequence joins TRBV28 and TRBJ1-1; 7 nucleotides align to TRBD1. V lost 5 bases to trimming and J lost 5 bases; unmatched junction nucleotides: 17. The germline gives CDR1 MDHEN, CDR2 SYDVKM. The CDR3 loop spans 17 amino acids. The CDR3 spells CASSLYLMTGRRTEAFF. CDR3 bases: TGTGCCAGCAGTCTATACCTAATGACAGGGAGGCGGACTGAAGCTTTCTTT.

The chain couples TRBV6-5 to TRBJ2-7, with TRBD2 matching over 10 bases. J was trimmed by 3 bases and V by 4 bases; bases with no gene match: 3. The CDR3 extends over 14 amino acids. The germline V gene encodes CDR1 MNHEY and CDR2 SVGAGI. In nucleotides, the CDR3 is TGTGCCAGCAGTTCCATAGCGGGAGGCTACGAGCAGTACTTC. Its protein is CASSSIAGGYEQYF.

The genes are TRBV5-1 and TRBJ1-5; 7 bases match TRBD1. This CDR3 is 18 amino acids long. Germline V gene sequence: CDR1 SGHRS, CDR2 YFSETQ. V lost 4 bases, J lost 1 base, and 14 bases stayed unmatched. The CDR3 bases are TGCGCCAGCAGCCCCGACGGGACAGCAATTTTGAGCAATCAGCCCCAGCATTTT. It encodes CASSPDGTAILSNQPQHF.

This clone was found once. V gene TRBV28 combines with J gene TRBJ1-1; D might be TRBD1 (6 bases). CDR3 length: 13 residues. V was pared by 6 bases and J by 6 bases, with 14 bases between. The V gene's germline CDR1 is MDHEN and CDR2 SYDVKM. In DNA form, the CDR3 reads TGTGCCAGCAGGCGGACGGGACATTCTGAAGCTTTCTTT. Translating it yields CASRRTGHSEAFF.

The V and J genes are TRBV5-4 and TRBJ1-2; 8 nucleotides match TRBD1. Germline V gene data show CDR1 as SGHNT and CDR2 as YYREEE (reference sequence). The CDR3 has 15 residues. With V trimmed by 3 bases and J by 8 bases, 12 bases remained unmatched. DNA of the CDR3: TGTGCCAGCAGCTGGGCAGGGGGCTCCGTTGGAGGCTACACCTTC. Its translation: CASSWAGGSVGGYTF.

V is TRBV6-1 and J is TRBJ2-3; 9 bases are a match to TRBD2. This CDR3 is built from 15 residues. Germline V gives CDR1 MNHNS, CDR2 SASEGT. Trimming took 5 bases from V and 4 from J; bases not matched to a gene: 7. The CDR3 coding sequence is TGTGCCAGCAGTCCAGGCCGCGGGAGGGCAGATACGCAGTATTTT. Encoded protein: CASSPGRGRADTQYF.

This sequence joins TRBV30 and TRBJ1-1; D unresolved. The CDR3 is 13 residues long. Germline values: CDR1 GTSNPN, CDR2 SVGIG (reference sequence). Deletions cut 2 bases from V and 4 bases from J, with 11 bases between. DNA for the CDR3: TGTGCCTGGAGTACGATGTTCGGCACTGAAGCTTTCTTT. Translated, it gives CAWSTMFGTEAFF.

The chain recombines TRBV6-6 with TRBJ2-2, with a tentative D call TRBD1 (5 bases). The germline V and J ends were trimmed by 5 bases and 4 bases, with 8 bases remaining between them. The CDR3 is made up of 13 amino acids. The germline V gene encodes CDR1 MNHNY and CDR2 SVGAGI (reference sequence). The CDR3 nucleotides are TGTGCCAGCAGTGAGCAGGGCACCGGGGAGCTGTTTTTT. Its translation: CASSEQGTGELFF.

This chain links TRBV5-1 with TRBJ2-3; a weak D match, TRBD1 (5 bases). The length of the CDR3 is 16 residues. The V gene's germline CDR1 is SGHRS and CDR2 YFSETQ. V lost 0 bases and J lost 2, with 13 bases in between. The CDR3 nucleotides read TGCGCCAGCAGCTTGGTGGCCAGGGCCGTCACAGATACGCAGTATTTT. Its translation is CASSLVARAVTDTQYF. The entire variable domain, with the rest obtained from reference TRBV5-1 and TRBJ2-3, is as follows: KAGVTQTPRYLIKTRGQQVTLSCSPISGHRSVSWYQQTPGQGLQFLFEYFSETQRNKGNFPGRFSGRQFSNSRSEMNVSTLELGDSALYLCASSLVARAVTDTQYFGPGTRLTVL.

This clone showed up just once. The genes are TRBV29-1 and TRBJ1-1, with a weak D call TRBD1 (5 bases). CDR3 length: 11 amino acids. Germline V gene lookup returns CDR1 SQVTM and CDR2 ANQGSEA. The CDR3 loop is CTGVKGTEAFF. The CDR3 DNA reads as TGCACGGGGGTTAAGGGAACTGAAGCTTTCTTT. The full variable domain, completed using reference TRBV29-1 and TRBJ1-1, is SAVISQKPSRDICQRGTSLTIQCQVDSQVTMMFWYRQQPGQSLTLIATANQGSEATYESGFVIDKFPISRPNLTFSTLTVSNMSPEDSSIYLCTGVKGTEAFFGQGTRLTVV.

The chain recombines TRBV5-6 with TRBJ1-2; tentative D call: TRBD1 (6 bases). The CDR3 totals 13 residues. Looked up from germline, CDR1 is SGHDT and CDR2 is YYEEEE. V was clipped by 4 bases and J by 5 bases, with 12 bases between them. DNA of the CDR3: TGTGCCAGCAGCCGCGGGACAAATTATGGCTACACCTTC. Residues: CASSRGTNYGYTF.

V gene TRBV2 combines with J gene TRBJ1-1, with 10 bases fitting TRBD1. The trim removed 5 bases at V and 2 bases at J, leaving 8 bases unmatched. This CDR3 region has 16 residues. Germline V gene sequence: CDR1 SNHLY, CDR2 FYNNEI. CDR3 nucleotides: TGTGCCAGCAGTCCCGGGACAGGGGCTGGAAACACTGAAGCTTTCTTT. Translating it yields CASSPGTGAGNTEAFF.

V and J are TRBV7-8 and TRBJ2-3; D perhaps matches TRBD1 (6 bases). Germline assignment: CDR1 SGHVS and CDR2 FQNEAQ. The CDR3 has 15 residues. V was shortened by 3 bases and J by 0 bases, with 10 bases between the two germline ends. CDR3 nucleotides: TGTGCCAGCAGCTTCCCGACAGGAAGCACAGATACGCAGTATTTT. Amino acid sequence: CASSFPTGSTDTQYF. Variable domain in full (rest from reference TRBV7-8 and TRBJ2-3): GAGVSQSPRYKVAKRGQDVALRCDPISGHVSLFWYQQALGQGPEFLTYFQNEAQLDKSGLPSDRFFAERPEGSVSTLKIQRTQQEDSAVYLCASSFPTGSTDTQYFGPGTRLTVL.

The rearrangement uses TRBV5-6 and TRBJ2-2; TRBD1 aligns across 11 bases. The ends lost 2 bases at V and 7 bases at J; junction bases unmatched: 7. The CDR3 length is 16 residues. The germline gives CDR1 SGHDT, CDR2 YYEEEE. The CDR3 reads CASSFSGQGADGELFF. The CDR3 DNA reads TGTGCCAGCAGCTTTTCAGGACAGGGGGCCGACGGGGAGCTGTTTTTT. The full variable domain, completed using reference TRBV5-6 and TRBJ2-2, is DAGVTQSPTHLIKTRGQQVTLRCSPKSGHDTVSWYQQALGQGPQFIFQYYEEEERQRGNFPDRFSGHQFPNYSSELNVNALLLGDSALYLCASSFSGQGADGELFFGEGSRLTVL.

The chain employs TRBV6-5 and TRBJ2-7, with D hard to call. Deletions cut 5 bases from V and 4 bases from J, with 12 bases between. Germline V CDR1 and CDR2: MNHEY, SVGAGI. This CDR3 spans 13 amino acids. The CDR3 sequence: CASSEAIPYEQYF. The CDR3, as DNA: TGTGCCAGCAGTGAAGCGATACCGTACGAGCAGTACTTC.

The chain's CDR3 is CASSSWGQGDAGELFF. The CDR3 DNA sequence: TGTGCCAGCAGTTCCTGGGGACAGGGGGATGCCGGGGAGCTGTTTTTT. V and J are TRBV28 and TRBJ2-2, with TRBD1 identical over 11 bases. J was trimmed by 6 bases and V by 4 bases; bases with no gene match: 7. This CDR3 is 16 amino acids long. CDR1 and CDR2 (germline): MDHEN, SYDVKM.

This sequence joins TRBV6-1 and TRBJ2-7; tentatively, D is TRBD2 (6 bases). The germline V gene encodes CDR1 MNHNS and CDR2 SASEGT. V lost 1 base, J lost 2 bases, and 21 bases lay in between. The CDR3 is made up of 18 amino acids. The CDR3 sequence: CASSEDYPAGTRTYEQYF. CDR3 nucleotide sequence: TGTGCCAGCAGTGAAGACTATCCAGCGGGCACTCGAACCTACGAGCAGTACTTC.

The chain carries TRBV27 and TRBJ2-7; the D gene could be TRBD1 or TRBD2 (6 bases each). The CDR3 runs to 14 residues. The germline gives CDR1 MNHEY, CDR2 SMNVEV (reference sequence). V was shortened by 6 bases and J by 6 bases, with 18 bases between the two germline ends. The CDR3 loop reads CASRRTGRSREQYF. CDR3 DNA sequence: TGTGCCAGCAGACGAACAGGGAGGAGTCGCGAGCAGTACTTC.

Here the CDR3 DNA reads TGTGCCAGCAGACCGGGACGGGGAGGAGAAAAACTGTTTTTT. This codes for CASRPGRGGEKLFF. The chain joins TRBV28 to TRBJ1-4, with D possibly matching TRBD1 (5 bases). The CDR3 runs 14 residues. CDR1 and CDR2 (germline): MDHEN, SYDVKM. Trimming took off 6 bases at V and 8 bases at J, with 16 bases between the two ends.

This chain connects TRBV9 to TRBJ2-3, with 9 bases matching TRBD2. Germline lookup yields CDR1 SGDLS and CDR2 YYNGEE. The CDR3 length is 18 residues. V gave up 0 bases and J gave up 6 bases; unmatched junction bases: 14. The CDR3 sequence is CASSVDRLAEFPTDTQYF. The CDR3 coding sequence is TGTGCCAGCAGCGTAGATCGACTAGCGGAGTTTCCCACGGATACGCAGTATTTT.